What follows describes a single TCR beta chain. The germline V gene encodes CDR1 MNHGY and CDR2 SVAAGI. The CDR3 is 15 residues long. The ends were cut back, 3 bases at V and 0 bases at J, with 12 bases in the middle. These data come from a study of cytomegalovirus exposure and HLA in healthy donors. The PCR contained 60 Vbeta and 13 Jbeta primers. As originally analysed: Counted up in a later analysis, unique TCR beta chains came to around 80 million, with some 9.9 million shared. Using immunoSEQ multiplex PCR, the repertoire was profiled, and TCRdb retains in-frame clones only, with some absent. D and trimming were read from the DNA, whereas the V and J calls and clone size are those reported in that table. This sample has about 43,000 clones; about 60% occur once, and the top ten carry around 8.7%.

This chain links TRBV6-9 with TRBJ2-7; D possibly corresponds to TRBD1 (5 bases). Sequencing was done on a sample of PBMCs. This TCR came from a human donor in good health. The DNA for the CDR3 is TGTGCCAGCAGTTACGTTTTGGGGCTCTCCTACGAGCAGTACTTC. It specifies CASSYVLGLSYEQYF.